This T cell receptor (beta chain) was observed in a study of T-cell reconstitution after alpha-beta-depleted transplantation in children. The germline V gene encodes CDR1 MNHEY and CDR2 SVGAGI. The CDR3 totals 15 residues. V dropped 4 bases and J dropped 5 bases, with 17 bases sitting between them. Only a few counts were recorded for this clonotype. Unique molecular identifiers were built into the TCRbeta library. TCRdb reprocessed the PCR reads via MiXCR and lists one record per CDR3 protein. The repertoire holds roughly 590,000 distinct CDR3 sequences, 16% seen once, with 1.1% in the top ten. This material consisted of PBMCs from the stem cell graft donor, taken from the stem cell graft. The rearrangement uses TRBV6-5 and TRBJ2-5; D tentatively fits TRBD1 or TRBD2 (5 bases each). The TCR sequence derives from a human donor who donated a stem cell graft to a child with acute myeloid leukemia. CDR3 in DNA: TGTGCCAGCAGTTCACTTAGAGGGGCGGGCGAGACCCAGTACTTC. It yields the protein CASSSLRGAGETQYF.